The clone carrying this T cell receptor beta chain was recorded a few times. What it binds is unknown. TCRdb analysed the 5' RACE reads with MiXCR anew, one entry per CDR3 protein. The table has roughly 720,000 distinct CDR3 sequences, roughly 18% seen once. These data come from a study of identical twins. Findings of the study overall: Diverse VJ usage suggested most zero-insertion clonotypes were not invariant T cells.

A further study also used this sample, focusing on T cells expressing NK-cell markers.

The TCR sequence derives from a woman aged 18-29 years in good health. Sequencing was done on a sample of PBMCs.

CDR3 loop: CATSRDHDPDTQYF. The CDR3, as DNA: TGTGCCACCAGCAGGGACCATGATCCAGATACGCAGTATTTT. The chain joins TRBV15 to TRBJ2-3; no clear D. V was clipped by 3 bases and J by 4 bases, with 11 bases between them. From germline, CDR1 is LNHNV and CDR2 YYDKDF (reference sequence). The CDR3 extends over 14 amino acids. The full variable domain, in which reference TRBV15 and TRBJ2-3 provide the parts outside the CDR3, is DAMVIQNPRYQVTQFGKPVTLSCSQTLNHNVMYWYQQKSSQAPKLLFHYYDKDFNNEADTPDNFQSRRPNTSFCFLDIRSPGLGDTAMYLCATSRDHDPDTQYFGPGTRLTVL.